This T cell receptor beta chain was sequenced in a study of blood T cell repertoires in COVID-19. Germline lookup yields CDR1 SGHNT and CDR2 YYREEE (reference sequence). The CDR3 extends over 16 amino acids. With 4 bases clipped from V and 3 bases from J, the junction kept 10 bases outside the gene matches. Generated by immunoSEQ multiplex PCR, the TCRdb table keeps only in-frame clones and is missing some. The sample holds about 46,000 clones, 80% to 90% seen once. The chain recombines TRBV5-4 with TRBJ2-3; 8 bases map to TRBD2. The clonotype originates from a man aged 50 to 59 with acute or convalescent COVID-19. Specimen: peripheral blood. CDR3 sequence (DNA): TGTGCCAGCAGCCCGGTGTCGGCTAGCGGGACAGATACGCAGTATTTT. As protein: CASSPVSASGTDTQYF.